One sample yielded the 22 T cell receptor beta chains listed below, sequenced in a study of identical twins. A single record per CDR3 protein comes from TCRdb applying MiXCR to the 5' RACE reads. The sample lists some 590,000 distinct CDR3 sequences; 9% to 10% were seen once. In addition, the sample was reused for a study of yellow fever vaccine responses in identical twins.

The sequenced sample was PBMCs. Receptors were obtained from a woman aged 18-35 years in good health.

The rearrangement links TRBV7-6 to TRBJ2-1, with D unclear. The germline CDR1 and CDR2 sequences are SGHVS and FNYEAQ. Between the trimmed V and J ends, which lost 3 bases and 6 bases, there was a span of 9 bases. The CDR3 contains 13 residues. The CDR3, as DNA: TGTGCCAGCAGCTTTGGGCGATCCAATGAGCAGTTCTTC. Translation: CASSFGRSNEQFF.

The chain uses TRBV20-1 and TRBJ2-3; no definite D call. CDR1 and CDR2 from the germline V gene are DFQATT and SNEGSKA (reference sequence). This CDR3 has 16 amino acids. With 0 bases removed from V and 4 bases from J, the gap between germline ends came to 17 bases. CDR3 in amino acids: CSARDSFSGFSDTQYF. The CDR3 coding sequence is TGCAGTGCTAGAGATAGTTTCTCCGGGTTTTCAGATACGCAGTATTTT.

There are many counts of this clonotype. The chain couples TRBV12-3 or TRBV12-4 to TRBJ2-5, with a weak D call TRBD1 (6 bases). The ends were cut back, 11 bases at V and 1 base at J, with 11 bases in the middle. The CDR3 loop spans 12 amino acids. The chain's CDR3 is CACGQFQETQYF. Written as DNA, the CDR3 is TGTGCCTGCGGACAGTTCCAAGAGACCCAGTACTTC.

This clonotype showed up just a few times. The chain combines TRBV6-2 or TRBV6-3 with TRBJ1-5, with 11 bases lining up with TRBD1. CDR3 size: 14 residues. Germline V gene data show CDR1 as MNHEY and CDR2 as SVGEGT. J was trimmed by 7 bases and V by 5 bases; bases with no gene match: 4. CDR3 bases: TGTGCCAGCAGTGGGACAGGGGGGAACCAGCCCCAGCATTTT. Residues: CASSGTGGNQPQHF.

This clonotype was seen more than once but under ten times. This chain connects TRBV28 to TRBJ1-5, with D possibly being TRBD1 (5 bases). Looked up from germline, CDR1 is MDHEN and CDR2 is SYDVKM. The V end was cut by 3 bases, the J end by 3 bases, with 12 bases between. The length of the CDR3 is 15 residues. CDR3 coding DNA: TGTGCCAGCAGTTTCTGGGGGGAAAACAATCAGCCCCAGCATTTT. It encodes CASSFWGENNQPQHF.

The sample holds one count of this clonotype. The chain has TRBV18 and TRBJ2-3, with 8 positions matching TRBD2. V lost 3 bases to trimming and J lost 4 bases; unmatched junction nucleotides: 6. The germline V gene encodes CDR1 KGHSH and CDR2 LQKENI. The CDR3 has 15 residues. The CDR3 DNA reads TGTGCCAGCTCACCCTCAGCGGGAGATTCAGATACGCAGTATTTT. Translating it yields CASSPSAGDSDTQYF.

This clonotype was counted at least ten times. V is TRBV12-3 or TRBV12-4 and J is TRBJ1-1; tentative D call: TRBD1 (5 bases). The V end lost 5 bases, the J end lost 4 bases, and 11 bases lay between the germline ends. The CDR3 loop spans 13 amino acids. The CDR3 DNA reads TGTGCCAGCAGTGCGGACACCTTCACTGAAGCTTTCTTT. It specifies CASSADTFTEAFF.

This rearrangement joins TRBV20-1 to TRBJ2-7; 9 positions match TRBD2. Germline V gene data show CDR1 as DFQATT and CDR2 as SNEGSKA (reference sequence). J was trimmed by 0 bases and V by 1 base; bases with no gene match: 4. This CDR3 has 15 residues. As DNA, the CDR3 is TGCAGTGCTAGAGGGGCTAGCGGGACCTCCTACGAGCAGTACTTC. It codes for CSARGASGTSYEQYF.

This clonotype came up a few times. The chain joins TRBV29-1 to TRBJ1-1; D unresolved. The CDR3 has 13 amino acids. V dropped 0 bases and J dropped 3 bases, with 8 bases sitting between them. CDR1 is SQVTM and CDR2 is ANQGSEA in the germline V gene. The CDR3 loop reads CSVEEDMYTEAFF. The CDR3 DNA reads as TGCAGCGTTGAAGAAGACATGTACACTGAAGCTTTCTTT.

Only a few counts were recorded for this clonotype. The chain combines TRBV29-1 with TRBJ2-1; TRBD1 might be the D (5 bases). Germline CDR1 reads SQVTM; CDR2 reads ANQGSEA. Trimming stripped 2 bases from V and 5 bases from J, with 10 bases between. The length of the CDR3 is 13 residues. This CDR3 reads CSVERQNNNEQFF. The CDR3 bases are TGCAGCGTTGAACGACAGAACAACAATGAGCAGTTCTTC.

The chain recombines TRBV11-2 with TRBJ2-1; TRBD1 aligns across 9 bases. From germline, CDR1 is SGHAT and CDR2 FQNNGV. The V gene end was trimmed by 3 bases and the J gene end by 9 bases; junction bases not matched to a gene: 18. The CDR3 is made up of 18 amino acids. The CDR3 sequence is CASSLEPRDRVFKGEQFF. The CDR3 nucleotides are TGTGCCAGCAGCTTGGAGCCCCGGGACAGGGTATTCAAGGGTGAGCAGTTCTTC.

The chain uses TRBV24-1 and TRBJ1-1; TRBD1 matches 7 bases. J was trimmed by 4 bases and V by 8 bases; bases with no gene match: 12. Germline loops: CDR1 KGHDR, CDR2 SFDVKD. This CDR3 has 15 amino acids. The CDR3 bases are TGTGCCACCACCCGACAGGGAGGTTTGGTCACTGAAGCTTTCTTT. Protein product: CATTRQGGLVTEAFF.

Only a few counts were recorded for this clonotype. The chain recombines TRBV6-2 or TRBV6-3 with TRBJ2-1; D may correspond to TRBD1 or TRBD2 (6 bases each). Germline-derived CDR1 and CDR2 are MNHEY and SVGEGT. This CDR3 is built from 12 residues. The V gene lost 7 bases and the J gene lost 6 bases, with 10 bases spanning the gap. The CDR3 here is CASTEGGNEQFF. As DNA, the CDR3 is TGTGCCAGCACGGAGGGGGGCAATGAGCAGTTCTTC.

This clonotype appeared a few times. The chain uses TRBV7-9 and TRBJ2-1; D unclear. V was shortened by 6 bases and J by 9 bases, with 15 bases between the two germline ends. The germline gives CDR1 SEHNR, CDR2 FQNEAQ (reference sequence). The CDR3 spans 13 residues. The CDR3 loop reads CASSIPAGREQFF. The CDR3 bases are TGTGCCAGCAGTATCCCCGCAGGCCGTGAGCAGTTCTTC. Supplemented by reference TRBV7-9 and TRBJ2-1, the full variable domain reads DTGVSQNPRHKITKRGQNVTFRCDPISEHNRLYWYRQTLGQGPEFLTYFQNEAQLEKSRLLSDRFSAERPKGSFSTLEIQRTEQGDSAMYLCASSIPAGREQFFGPGTRLTVL.

In this sample, this clonotype turned up a few times. J is TRBJ2-3 and V is TRBV7-3, with TRBD1 matching 9 bases. The CDR3 length is 16 residues. V shed 8 bases and J 0 bases; nucleotides not matched to a gene: 9. Germline lookup yields CDR1 SGHTA and CDR2 FQGTGA. As DNA, the CDR3 is TGTGCCAGCGCCCGGTTCGGGACAGGGAGCACAGATACGCAGTATTTT. Translated, it gives CASARFGTGSTDTQYF.

This clonotype has more than one count but fewer than ten. The chain recombines TRBV12-3 or TRBV12-4 with TRBJ2-7, with unresolved D. Trimming removed 7 bases from V and 5 bases from J, with 18 bases in between. The CDR3 covers 14 residues. The CDR3 DNA reads TGTGCCAGCAACCTAAACTCCGAAATCCACGAGCAGTACTTC. Translating it yields CASNLNSEIHEQYF.

This clonotype was seen at least ten times. The V gene is TRBV7-6, the J gene TRBJ1-2; D is unresolved. CDR1 and CDR2 (germline): SGHVS, FNYEAQ. The CDR3 has 12 amino acids. The V end was cut by 8 bases, the J end by 1 base, with 8 bases between. The DNA of the CDR3 is TGTGCCAGCGGTGACCTTAACTATGGCTACACCTTC. As protein: CASGDLNYGYTF.

The chain is built from TRBV20-1 and TRBJ2-5, with 7 positions matching TRBD2. The CDR3 is made up of 16 amino acids. Germline V gene data show CDR1 as DFQATT and CDR2 as SNEGSKA (reference sequence). Trimming removed 5 bases from V and 1 base from J; junction bases left unmatched: 13. The DNA for the CDR3 is TGCAGTGCTGAGAGAGGAGGGAGGGGACCCCAAGAGACCCAGTACTTC. Translated: CSAERGGRGPQETQYF.

This clonotype has at least ten counts. The chain combines TRBV7-9 with TRBJ2-7; D not certain. The CDR3 spans 13 residues. The V gene's germline CDR1 is SEHNR and CDR2 FQNEAQ (reference sequence). Trimming took off 5 bases at V and 0 bases at J, with 8 bases between the two ends. In DNA form, the CDR3 reads TGTGCCAGCAGCGAGGCGCTCTCCTACGAGCAGTACTTC. This codes for CASSEALSYEQYF.

There are a few counts of this clonotype. The chain carries TRBV6-2 or TRBV6-3 and TRBJ2-7, with TRBD2 as a possible D gene (6 bases). Germline loops: CDR1 MNHEY, CDR2 SVGEGT. The CDR3 loop spans 13 amino acids. The V and J ends lost 7 bases and 2 bases respectively, with 12 bases between them. The CDR3 bases are TGTGCCAGCATCCGCGGCGGGACCTACGAGCAGTACTTC. It encodes CASIRGGTYEQYF.

This chain uses TRBV29-1 with TRBJ2-3, with D possibly being TRBD1 (6 bases). Germline V gene lookup returns CDR1 SQVTM and CDR2 ANQGSEA. V was shortened by 4 bases and J by 4 bases, with 9 bases between the two germline ends. The length of the CDR3 is 12 residues. The CDR3 loop is CSVGGLSDTQYF. CDR3 bases: TGCAGCGTTGGGGGGCTCTCAGATACGCAGTATTTT.

In its sample, this clonotype was seen many times. The chain combines TRBV12-3 or TRBV12-4 with TRBJ2-7; perhaps TRBD1 as D (7 bases). There are 14 residues in the CDR3. The ends were cut back, 6 bases at V and 6 bases at J, with 18 bases in the middle. CDR3 in amino acids: CASRRDRMSFEQYF. CDR3 sequence (DNA): TGTGCCAGCAGGCGGGACAGAATGAGCTTCGAGCAGTACTTC.